Listed below are T cell receptor beta chains from one sample, sequenced in a study of regulatory T cells in long-lasting Graves disease. TCRdb called the multiplex PCR reads again in MiXCR, with one record for every CDR3 protein. The sample carries almost 350,000 distinct CDR3 sequences, around a fifth recorded once. The sequencing used peripheral blood mononuclear cells (PBMCs), collected when the disease was refractory, from a patient treated with antithyroid drugs. These receptors all come from a female donor with Graves disease. CDR3s include the opening cysteine and the closing phenylalanine or tryptophan. Each record gives: CDR3 length, V gene, clone size, J gene, CDR3 protein. Clone sizes are given selectively: once, few, many, or a class where the clone is expanded.

CDR3 length: 14
V gene: TRBV29-1
clone size: NA
J gene: TRBJ2-5
CDR3 protein: CSVEDRFISETQYF

CDR3 length: 14
V gene: TRBV6-9
clone size: once
J gene: TRBJ2-2
CDR3 protein: CASSYSRVLGELFF

CDR3 length: 15
V gene: TRBV7-9
clone size: many
J gene: TRBJ2-7
CDR3 protein: CASSSGGTPGREQYF

CDR3 length: 13
V gene: TRBV6-1
clone size: NA
J gene: TRBJ1-2
CDR3 protein: CASKEQMENGYTF

CDR3 length: 12
V gene: TRBV6-1
clone size: many
J gene: TRBJ1-2
CDR3 protein: CASSPTFYGYTF

CDR3 length: 13
V gene: TRBV28
clone size: many
J gene: TRBJ1-5
CDR3 protein: CASRTGLHRPQHF

CDR3 length: 15
V gene: TRBV5-1
clone size: NA
J gene: TRBJ2-7
CDR3 protein: CASSPSRRGASEQYF

CDR3 length: 16
V gene: TRBV28
clone size: many
J gene: TRBJ1-4
CDR3 protein: CASSMPRTAFNEKLFF

CDR3 length: 14
V gene: TRBV29-1
clone size: NA
J gene: TRBJ1-2
CDR3 protein: CSTVPSGLFEGYTF

CDR3 length: 14
V gene: TRBV2
clone size: many
J gene: TRBJ1-1
CDR3 protein: CASDGTPMNTEAFF

CDR3 length: 17
V gene: TRBV27
clone size: many
J gene: TRBJ2-7
CDR3 protein: CASSPPPLAAESYEQYF

CDR3 length: 15
V gene: TRBV27
clone size: few
J gene: TRBJ2-5
CDR3 protein: CASRADGAYQETQYF

CDR3 length: 11
V gene: TRBV6-1
clone size: many
J gene: TRBJ1-1
CDR3 protein: CASRERAEAFF

CDR3 length: 13
V gene: TRBV5-1
clone size: few
J gene: TRBJ1-5
CDR3 protein: CASSLVGFQPQHF

CDR3 length: 14
V gene: TRBV20-1
clone size: many
J gene: TRBJ1-6
CDR3 protein: CSARDSGRGSPLHF

CDR3 length: 14
V gene: TRBV12-3/TRBV12-4
clone size: NA
J gene: TRBJ1-1
CDR3 protein: CASSPVFGDTEAFF

CDR3 length: 12
V gene: TRBV7-2
clone size: once
J gene: TRBJ2-3
CDR3 protein: CASSSTGVAQYF

CDR3 length: 13
V gene: TRBV12-3/TRBV12-4
clone size: many
J gene: TRBJ1-5
CDR3 protein: CASSFRVGQPQHF

CDR3 length: 14
V gene: TRBV20-1
clone size: NA
J gene: TRBJ2-2
CDR3 protein: CSAYYRANTGELFF

CDR3 length: 18
V gene: TRBV4-1
clone size: NA
J gene: TRBJ2-5
CDR3 protein: CASSHRVNAGGPVETQYF

CDR3 length: 13
V gene: TRBV20-1
clone size: many
J gene: TRBJ1-2
CDR3 protein: CSARRAEDSGYTF

CDR3 length: 14
V gene: TRBV5-1
clone size: few
J gene: TRBJ2-2
CDR3 protein: CASSHPKNTGELFF

CDR3 length: 17
V gene: TRBV27
clone size: few
J gene: TRBJ1-5
CDR3 protein: CASSLSYSPYSNQPQHF

CDR3 length: 15
V gene: TRBV24-1
clone size: many
J gene: TRBJ1-1
CDR3 protein: CATRGWGVDGAEAFF

CDR3 length: 13
V gene: TRBV3-1
clone size: many
J gene: TRBJ2-2
CDR3 protein: CASSPGYTGELFF

CDR3 length: 14
V gene: TRBV11-2
clone size: NA
J gene: NA
CDR3 protein: CASSLGGGPNEQFF

CDR3 length: 13
V gene: TRBV7-2
clone size: NA
J gene: TRBJ1-2
CDR3 protein: CASSIQGDYGYTF

CDR3 length: 14
V gene: TRBV7-9
clone size: many
J gene: TRBJ1-1
CDR3 protein: CASSLKQGNTEAFF

CDR3 length: 14
V gene: TRBV12-3/TRBV12-4
clone size: many
J gene: TRBJ1-5
CDR3 protein: CASSLVRKGQPQHF

CDR3 length: 16
V gene: TRBV4-1
clone size: NA
J gene: TRBJ1-4
CDR3 protein: CASGQAWTGDGEKLFF

CDR3 length: 13
V gene: TRBV9
clone size: many
J gene: TRBJ1-5
CDR3 protein: CASSVDGSQPQHF

CDR3 length: 13
V gene: TRBV5-1
clone size: many
J gene: TRBJ2-7
CDR3 protein: CASSRTAGHEQYF

CDR3 length: 15
V gene: TRBV7-3
clone size: many
J gene: TRBJ2-5
CDR3 protein: CASNPPPGNRGTQYF

CDR3 length: 14
V gene: TRBV4-3
clone size: few
J gene: TRBJ1-2
CDR3 protein: CASSFTRGWEGYTF

CDR3 length: 15
V gene: TRBV6-5
clone size: many
J gene: TRBJ2-7
CDR3 protein: CASSYRAGQAYEQYF

CDR3 length: 13
V gene: TRBV20-1
clone size: many
J gene: TRBJ2-7
CDR3 protein: CSVPSRGIDEQYF

CDR3 length: 14
V gene: TRBV15
clone size: many
J gene: TRBJ2-7
CDR3 protein: CATSRGTGDYEQYF

CDR3 length: 15
V gene: TRBV7-3
clone size: NA
J gene: TRBJ2-1
CDR3 protein: CASSETGGWLSEQFF

CDR3 length: 18
V gene: TRBV2
clone size: many
J gene: TRBJ2-5
CDR3 protein: CASSELRLAGGHQETQYF

CDR3 length: 17
V gene: TRBV5-1
clone size: NA
J gene: TRBJ2-7
CDR3 protein: CASSGNDRARSSYEQYF

CDR3 length: 15
V gene: TRBV7-2
clone size: NA
J gene: TRBJ2-7
CDR3 protein: CASSFSGTRSDEQYF